The 9 T cell receptor beta chains given below trace back to one sample, sequenced in a study of blood T cell repertoires in COVID-19. Data came from immunoSEQ multiplex PCR; TCRdb stores just in-frame clones and leaves some out. The sample consists of about 270,000 clones, 88% of them appearing once. The specimen was PBMCs or T cells enriched from blood (not recorded which). These receptors all stem from a woman between 50 and 59 years old who had recovered from COVID-19.

The CDR3 DNA reads as TGCAGTGCTAGTGGCCAGGGGGCTGCCTACGAGCAGTACTTC. It codes for CSASGQGAAYEQYF. The rearrangement uses TRBV20-1 and TRBJ2-7, with 8 bases aligning to TRBD1. CDR1 and CDR2 from the germline V gene are DFQATT and SNEGSKA (reference sequence). The CDR3 loop spans 14 amino acids. V lost 3 bases, J lost 2 bases, and 6 bases stayed unmatched.

The chain employs TRBV28 and TRBJ1-2; possibly TRBD1 for D (6 bases). The CDR3 loop spans 14 amino acids. Germline CDR1 and CDR2: MDHEN and SYDVKM. Trimming left V 1 base short and J 4 bases short, with 10 bases between. DNA for the CDR3: TGTGCCAGCAGTTTATACAGGGTGGGCTATGGCTACACCTTC. Translated, it gives CASSLYRVGYGYTF.

The rearrangement links TRBV7-9 to TRBJ1-3; the match to TRBD1 covers 8 bases. Germline trimming cut 3 bases from V and 4 bases from J; bases unmatched to any gene: 8. The CDR3 is 16 residues long. Germline values: CDR1 SEHNR, CDR2 FQNEAQ (reference sequence). This chain's CDR3 is CASSFGLTGVGNTIYF. The CDR3 coding sequence is TGTGCCAGCAGCTTTGGCCTGACAGGGGTAGGAAACACCATATATTTT.

V usage is TRBV5-1 and J usage is TRBJ2-5; TRBD1 aligns across 7 bases. After removal of 4 bases from V and 5 bases from J, the junction contained 5 bases not matched to a gene. The length of the CDR3 is 13 residues. Germline V gene data show CDR1 as SGHRS and CDR2 as YFSETQ. The CDR3 DNA reads as TGCGCCAGCAGCAGACAGGGTGGCGAGACCCAGTACTTC. Amino acids: CASSRQGGETQYF.

The chain couples TRBV7-8 to TRBJ1-2, with D possibly TRBD1 on 6 matching bases. The germline CDR1 and CDR2 sequences are SGHVS and FQNEAQ. CDR3 size: 16 residues. V gave up 1 base and J gave up 6 bases, with 18 bases separating them. The CDR3 is CASSLDPMGARNGYTF. CDR3 nucleotides: TGTGCCAGCAGCTTAGATCCTATGGGGGCGCGAAATGGCTACACCTTC.

The CDR3, as DNA: TGTGCCAGCAGCTTAGGACAGACAGATACGCAGTATTTT. Its translation: CASSLGQTDTQYF. The chain links TRBV7-2 to TRBJ2-3; D might be TRBD1 (5 bases). This CDR3 is built from 13 residues. Germline V lookup: CDR1 SGHTA, CDR2 FQGNSA. V lost 1 base, J lost 3 bases, and 5 bases lay in between.

The chain joins TRBV30 to TRBJ1-1; D unclear. Germline-derived CDR1 and CDR2 are GTSNPN and SVGIG (reference sequence). The CDR3 has 12 amino acids. Deletions cut 5 bases from V and 4 bases from J, with 11 bases between. For the CDR3, the DNA is TGTGCCTGGGAGAACACGGGCACTGAAGCTTTCTTT. It codes for CAWENTGTEAFF.

This chain uses TRBV19 with TRBJ2-1, with TRBD1 matching 7 bases. Losses at the gene ends were 6 bases for V and 3 bases for J; bases not matched to a gene: 8. The CDR3 totals 15 residues. In germline, CDR1 is LNHDA, CDR2 SQIVND (reference sequence). As DNA, the CDR3 is TGTGCCAGTAGCATATGGGACAGCCGCTACAATGAGCAGTTCTTC. Translation: CASSIWDSRYNEQFF.

V and J are TRBV6-5 and TRBJ1-4, with D hard to call. This CDR3 comprises 15 residues. The germline V gene encodes CDR1 MNHEY and CDR2 SVGAGI. The V gene lost 5 bases and the J gene lost 3 bases, with 13 bases spanning the gap. CDR3 sequence reads: CASSRDGGANEKLFF. DNA of the CDR3: TGTGCCAGCAGTCGAGATGGCGGGGCTAATGAAAAACTGTTTTTT.